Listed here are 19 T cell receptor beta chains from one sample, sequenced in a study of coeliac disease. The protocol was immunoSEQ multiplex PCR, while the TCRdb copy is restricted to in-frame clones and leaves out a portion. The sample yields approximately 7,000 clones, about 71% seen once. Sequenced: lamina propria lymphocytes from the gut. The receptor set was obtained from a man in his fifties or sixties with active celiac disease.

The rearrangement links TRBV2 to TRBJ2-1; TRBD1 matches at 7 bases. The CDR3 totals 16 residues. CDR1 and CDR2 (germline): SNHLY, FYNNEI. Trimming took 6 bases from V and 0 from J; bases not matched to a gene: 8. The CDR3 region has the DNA TGTGCCAGCAGCCCTACGACAGGGAGCTCCTACAATGAGCAGTTCTTC. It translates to CASSPTTGSSYNEQFF.

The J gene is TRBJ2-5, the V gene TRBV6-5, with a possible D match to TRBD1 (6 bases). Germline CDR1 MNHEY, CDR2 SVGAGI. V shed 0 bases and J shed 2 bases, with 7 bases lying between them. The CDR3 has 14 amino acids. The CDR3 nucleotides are TGTGCCAGCAGTTACTCCAGGGGACAAGAGACCCAGTACTTC. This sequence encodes CASSYSRGQETQYF.

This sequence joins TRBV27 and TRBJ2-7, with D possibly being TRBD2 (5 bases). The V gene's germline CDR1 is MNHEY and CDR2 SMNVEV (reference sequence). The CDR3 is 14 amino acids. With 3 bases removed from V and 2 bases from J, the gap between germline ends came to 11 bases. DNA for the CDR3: TGTGCCAGCAGTTTCCGAGGGCTCACCTACGAGCAGTACTTC. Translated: CASSFRGLTYEQYF.

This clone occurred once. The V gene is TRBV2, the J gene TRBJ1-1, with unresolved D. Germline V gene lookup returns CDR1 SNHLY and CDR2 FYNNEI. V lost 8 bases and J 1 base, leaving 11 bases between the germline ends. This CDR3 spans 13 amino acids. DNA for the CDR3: TGTGCCAGCTGCGAGATGTGGAACACTGAAGCTTTCTTT. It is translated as CASCEMWNTEAFF.

Here the CDR3 reads CASRVGLAGLTETQYF. CDR3 DNA: TGTGCAAGTCGCGTGGGACTAGCGGGGTTGACTGAGACCCAGTACTTC. The chain recombines TRBV12-2 with TRBJ2-5; the table's D call, TRBD2, has no DNA check behind it. TRBV12-2 is flagged as a pseudogene. CDR3 length: 16 residues.

As DNA, the CDR3 is TGTGCCAGCGGACAGGGGTTATTTGGCTACACCTTC. Translating it yields CASGQGLFGYTF. This chain connects TRBV19 to TRBJ1-2; TRBD1 matches at 9 bases. Germline CDR1 reads LNHDA; CDR2 reads SQIVND (reference sequence). Losses at the gene ends were 9 bases for V and 7 bases for J; bases not matched to a gene: 6. The CDR3 sequence is 12 residues long. The whole variable domain, remainder taken from reference TRBV19 and TRBJ1-2, is DGGITQSPKYLFRKEGQNVTLSCEQNLNHDAMYWYRQDPGQGLRLIYYSQIVNDFQKGDIAEGYSVSREKKESFPLTVTSAQKNPTAFYLCASGQGLFGYTFGSGTRLTVV.

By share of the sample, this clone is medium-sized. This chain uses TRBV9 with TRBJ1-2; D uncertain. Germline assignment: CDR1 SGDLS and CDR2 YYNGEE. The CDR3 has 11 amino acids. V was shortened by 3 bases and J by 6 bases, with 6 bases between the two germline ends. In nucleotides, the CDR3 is TGTGCCAGCAGCGGTCTCGATGGCTACACCTTC. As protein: CASSGLDGYTF.

CDR3 nucleotides: TGTGCCAGCAGCTTCTGGAGGAATGAGCAGTTCTTC. This translates into CASSFWRNEQFF. This rearrangement joins TRBV11-2 to TRBJ2-1, with a possible D match to TRBD2 (5 bases). The CDR3 extends over 12 amino acids. Trimming stripped 3 bases from V and 7 bases from J, with 7 bases between. The V gene's germline CDR1 is SGHAT and CDR2 FQNNGV.

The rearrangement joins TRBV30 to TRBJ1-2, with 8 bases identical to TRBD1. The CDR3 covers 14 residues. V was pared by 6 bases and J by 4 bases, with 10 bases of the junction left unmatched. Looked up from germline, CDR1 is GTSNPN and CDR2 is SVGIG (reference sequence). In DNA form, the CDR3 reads TGTGCCTGCTTCGCCAGGGGGCACGGCTATGGCTACACCTTC. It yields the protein CACFARGHGYGYTF.

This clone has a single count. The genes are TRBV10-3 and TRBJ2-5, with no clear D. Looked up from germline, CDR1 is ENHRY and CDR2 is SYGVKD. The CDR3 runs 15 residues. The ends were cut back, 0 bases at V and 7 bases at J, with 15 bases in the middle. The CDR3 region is CAISESELATRTQYF. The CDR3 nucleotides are TGTGCCATCAGTGAGTCGGAATTAGCCACCAGGACCCAGTACTTC.

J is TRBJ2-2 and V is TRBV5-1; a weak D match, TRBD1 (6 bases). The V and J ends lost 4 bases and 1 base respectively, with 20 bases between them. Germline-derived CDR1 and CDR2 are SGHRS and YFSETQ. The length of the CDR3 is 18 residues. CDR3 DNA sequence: TGCGCCAGCAGCCGACCCTCACTGGGGACACTGAACACCGGGGAGCTGTTTTTT. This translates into CASSRPSLGTLNTGELFF.

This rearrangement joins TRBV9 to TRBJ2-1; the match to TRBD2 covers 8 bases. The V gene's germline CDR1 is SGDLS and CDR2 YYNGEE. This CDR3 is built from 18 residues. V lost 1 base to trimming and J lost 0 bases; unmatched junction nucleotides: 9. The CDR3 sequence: CASSVSSGRESSYNEQFF. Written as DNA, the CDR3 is TGTGCCAGCAGCGTATCTAGCGGGCGGGAAAGCTCCTACAATGAGCAGTTCTTC.

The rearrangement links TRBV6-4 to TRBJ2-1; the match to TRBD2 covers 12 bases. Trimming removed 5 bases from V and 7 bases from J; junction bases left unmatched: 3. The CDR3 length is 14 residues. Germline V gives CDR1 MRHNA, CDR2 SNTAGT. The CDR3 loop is CASSPGTSGNEQFF. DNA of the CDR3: TGTGCCAGCAGTCCCGGGACTAGCGGGAATGAGCAGTTCTTC.

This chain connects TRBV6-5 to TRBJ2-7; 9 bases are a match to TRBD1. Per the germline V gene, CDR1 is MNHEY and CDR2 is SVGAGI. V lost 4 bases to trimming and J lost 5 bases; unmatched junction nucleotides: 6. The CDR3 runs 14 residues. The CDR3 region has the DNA TGTGCCAGCAGTTTGGGGACAGGGAACGACGAGCAGTACTTC. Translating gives CASSLGTGNDEQYF.

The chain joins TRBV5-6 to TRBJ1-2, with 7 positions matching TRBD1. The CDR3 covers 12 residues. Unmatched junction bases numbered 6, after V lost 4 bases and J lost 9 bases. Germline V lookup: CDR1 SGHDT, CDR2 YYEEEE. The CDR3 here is CASSSYRGSYTF. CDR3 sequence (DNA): TGTGCCAGCAGCAGTTACAGGGGAAGCTACACCTTC.

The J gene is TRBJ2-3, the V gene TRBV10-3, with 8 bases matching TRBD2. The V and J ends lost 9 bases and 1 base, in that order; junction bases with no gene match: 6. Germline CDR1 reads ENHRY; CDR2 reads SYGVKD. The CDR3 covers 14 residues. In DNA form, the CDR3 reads TGTGCCATTTCTAGCGGGCTGCGCACAGATACGCAGTATTTT. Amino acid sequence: CAISSGLRTDTQYF.

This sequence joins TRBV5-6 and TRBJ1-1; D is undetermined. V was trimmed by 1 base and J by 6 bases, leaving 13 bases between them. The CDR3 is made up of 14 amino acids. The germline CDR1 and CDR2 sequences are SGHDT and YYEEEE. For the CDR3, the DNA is TGTGCCAGCAGCTTGTATCCTTACTTGGCTGAAGCTTTCTTT. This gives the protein CASSLYPYLAEAFF.

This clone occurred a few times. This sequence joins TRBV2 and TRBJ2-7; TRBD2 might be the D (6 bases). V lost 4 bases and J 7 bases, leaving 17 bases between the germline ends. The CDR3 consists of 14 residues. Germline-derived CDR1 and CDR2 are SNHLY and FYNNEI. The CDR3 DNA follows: TGTGCCAGCAGTGTCGGCGGGCCGGAGGGTGAGCAGTACTTC. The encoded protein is CASSVGGPEGEQYF.

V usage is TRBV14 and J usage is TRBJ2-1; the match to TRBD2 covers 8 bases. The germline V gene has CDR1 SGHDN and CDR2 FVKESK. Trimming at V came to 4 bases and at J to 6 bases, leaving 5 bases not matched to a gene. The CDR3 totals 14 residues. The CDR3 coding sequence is TGTGCCAGCAGCCGATCGGGAGGGTCCAATGAGCAGTTCTTC. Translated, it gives CASSRSGGSNEQFF.